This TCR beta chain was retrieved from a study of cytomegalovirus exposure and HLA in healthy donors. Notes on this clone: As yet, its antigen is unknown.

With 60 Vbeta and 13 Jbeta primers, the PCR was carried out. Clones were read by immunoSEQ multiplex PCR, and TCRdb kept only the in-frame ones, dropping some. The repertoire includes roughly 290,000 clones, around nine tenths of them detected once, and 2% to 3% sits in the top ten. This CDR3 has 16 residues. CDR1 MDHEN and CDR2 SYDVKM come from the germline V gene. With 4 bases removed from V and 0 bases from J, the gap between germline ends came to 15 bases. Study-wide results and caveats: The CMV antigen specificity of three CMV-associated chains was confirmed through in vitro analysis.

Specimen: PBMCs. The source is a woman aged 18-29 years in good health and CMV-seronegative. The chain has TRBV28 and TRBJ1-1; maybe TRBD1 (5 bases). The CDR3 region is CASSSAGEALNTEAFF. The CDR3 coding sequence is TGTGCCAGCAGTTCCGCGGGGGAGGCTTTGAACACTGAAGCTTTCTTT. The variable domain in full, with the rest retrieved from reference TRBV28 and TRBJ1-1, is DVKVTQSSRYLVKRTGEKVFLECVQDMDHENMFWYRQDPGLGLRLIYFSYDVKMKEKGDIPEGYSVSREKKERFSLILESASTNQTSMYLCASSSAGEALNTEAFFGQGTRLTVV.